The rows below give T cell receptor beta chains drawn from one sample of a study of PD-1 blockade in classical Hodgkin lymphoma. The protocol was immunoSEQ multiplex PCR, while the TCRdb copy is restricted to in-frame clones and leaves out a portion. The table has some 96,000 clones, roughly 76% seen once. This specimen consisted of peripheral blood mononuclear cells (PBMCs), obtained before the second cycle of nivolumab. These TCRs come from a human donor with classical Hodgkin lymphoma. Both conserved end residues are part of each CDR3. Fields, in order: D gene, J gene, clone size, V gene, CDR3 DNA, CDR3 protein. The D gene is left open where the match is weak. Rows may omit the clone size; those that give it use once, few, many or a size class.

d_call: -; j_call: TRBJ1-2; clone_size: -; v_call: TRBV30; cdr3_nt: TGTGCCTGGAGGACTAACTATGGCTACACCTTC; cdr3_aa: CAWRTNYGYTF
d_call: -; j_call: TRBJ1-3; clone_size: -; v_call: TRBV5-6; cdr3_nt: TGTGCCAGCAGCTCCGGACAGTCTGGAAACACCATATATTTT; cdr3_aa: CASSSGQSGNTIYF
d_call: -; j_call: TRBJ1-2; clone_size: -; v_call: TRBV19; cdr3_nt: TGTGCCAGTAGTATAGGGCAGGGATTGTTTGGCTACACCTTC; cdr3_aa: CASSIGQGLFGYTF
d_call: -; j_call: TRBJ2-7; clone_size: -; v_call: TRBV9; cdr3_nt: TGTGCCAGCAGCACCTCGACAGCCGGGGGACACGAGCAGTACTTC; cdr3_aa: CASSTSTAGGHEQYF
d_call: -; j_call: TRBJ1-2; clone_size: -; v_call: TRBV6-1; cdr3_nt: TGTGCCAGCAGTGAAGGGGCCCTATACTATGGCTACACCTTC; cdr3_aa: CASSEGALYYGYTF
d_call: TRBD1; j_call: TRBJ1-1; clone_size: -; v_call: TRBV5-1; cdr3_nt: TGCGCCAGCAGCTTTACCGGGACAGGGGGAATAAACACTGAAGCTTTCTTT; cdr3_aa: CASSFTGTGGINTEAFF
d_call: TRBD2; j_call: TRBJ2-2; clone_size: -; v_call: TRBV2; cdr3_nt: TGTGCCAGCAGTGGGCTAGCGGGCGGGGAGCTGTTTTTT; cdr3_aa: CASSGLAGGELFF
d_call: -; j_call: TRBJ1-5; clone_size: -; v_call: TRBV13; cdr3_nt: TGTGCCAGCAGCTGCCGGCCGGCCAGTCAGCATTTT; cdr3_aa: CASSCRPASQHF
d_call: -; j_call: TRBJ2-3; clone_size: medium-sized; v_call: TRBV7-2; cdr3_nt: TGTGCCAGCAGCTCCGGACTCAACACAGATACGCAGTATTTT; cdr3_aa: CASSSGLNTDTQYF
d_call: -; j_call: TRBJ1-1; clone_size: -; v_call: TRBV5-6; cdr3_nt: TGTGCCAGCAGTAACCCGAACACTGAAGCTTTCTTT; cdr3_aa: CASSNPNTEAFF
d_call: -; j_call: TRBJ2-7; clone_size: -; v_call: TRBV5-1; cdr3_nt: TGCGCCAGCAGCGGCAAGATGTACGAGCAGTACTTC; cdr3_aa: CASSGKMYEQYF
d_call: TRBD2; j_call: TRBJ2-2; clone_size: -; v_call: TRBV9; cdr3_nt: TGTGCCAGCAGCCCCCGGCCGGGACTAGCGGACACCGGGGAGCTGTTTTTT; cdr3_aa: CASSPRPGLADTGELFF
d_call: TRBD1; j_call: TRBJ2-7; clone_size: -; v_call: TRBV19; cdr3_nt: TGTGCCAGTAGTATGACAGGGGGGTCTACGGGGCAGTACTTC; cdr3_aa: CASSMTGGSTGQYF
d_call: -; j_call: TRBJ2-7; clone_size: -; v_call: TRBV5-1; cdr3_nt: TGCGCCAGCAGCTCCACCCACAGCTCCTACGAGCAGTACTTC; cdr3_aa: CASSSTHSSYEQYF
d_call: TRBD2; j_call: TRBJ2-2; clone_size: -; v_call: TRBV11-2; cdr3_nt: TGTGCCAGCAGCTTAGCCCGGGGACTAACCCACACCGGGGAGCTGTTTTTT; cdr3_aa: CASSLARGLTHTGELFF
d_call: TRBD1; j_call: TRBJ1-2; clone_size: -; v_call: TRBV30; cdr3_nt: TGTGCCTGGAGAGGACAGGGAGTCCACTATGGCTACACCTTC; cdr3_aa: CAWRGQGVHYGYTF
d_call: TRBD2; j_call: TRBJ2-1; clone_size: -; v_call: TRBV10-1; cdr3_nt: TGCGCCAGCAGCGACCTTCCCGGGACTAGCGGGAGGGGTGTCTACAATGAGCAGTTCTTC; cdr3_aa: CASSDLPGTSGRGVYNEQFF
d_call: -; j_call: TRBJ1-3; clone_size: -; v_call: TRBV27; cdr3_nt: TGTGCCAGCAGAGGCCATTCCTCTGGAAACACCATATATTTT; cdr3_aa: CASRGHSSGNTIYF
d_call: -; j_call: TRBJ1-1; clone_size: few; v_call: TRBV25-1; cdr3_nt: TGTGCCAGCAGTGATCGAAAGACGGTGGGGACTGAAGCTTTCTTT; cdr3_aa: CASSDRKTVGTEAFF
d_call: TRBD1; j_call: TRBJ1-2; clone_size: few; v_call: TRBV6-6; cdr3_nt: TGTGCCAGCAGTAAGGACAGGGGGCATCAGAACTATGGCTACACCTTC; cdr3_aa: CASSKDRGHQNYGYTF
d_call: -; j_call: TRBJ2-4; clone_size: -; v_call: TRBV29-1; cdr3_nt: TGCAGCGTTAAGCCGGGGTTCGCCAAAAACATTCAGTACTTC; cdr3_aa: CSVKPGFAKNIQYF
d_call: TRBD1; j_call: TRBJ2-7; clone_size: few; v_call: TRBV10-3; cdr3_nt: TGTGCCATCAGCCAGACAGGGGGCAGTTCACTCGCCGAGCAGTACTTC; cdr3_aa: CAISQTGGSSLAEQYF
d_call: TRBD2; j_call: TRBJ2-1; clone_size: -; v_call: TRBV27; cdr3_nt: TGTGCCAGCAGTCCCACACTAGCGGGGGGCGGGGAGCAGTTCTTC; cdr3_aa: CASSPTLAGGGEQFF
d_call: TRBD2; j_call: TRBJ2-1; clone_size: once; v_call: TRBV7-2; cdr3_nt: TGTGCCAGCAGCTTAGCTTTTAGCGGGTCATCCTACAATGAGCAGTTCTTC; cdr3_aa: CASSLAFSGSSYNEQFF
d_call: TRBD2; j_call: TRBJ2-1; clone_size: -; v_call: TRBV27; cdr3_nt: TGTGCCAGCAGTTTCTGGGCTAGCGGGACTAAAGACGAGCAGTTCTTC; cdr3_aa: CASSFWASGTKDEQFF
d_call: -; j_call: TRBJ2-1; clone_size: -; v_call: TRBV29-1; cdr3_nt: TGCAGCGTTAGCTGGACGGTTCACAATGAGCAGTTCTTC; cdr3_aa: CSVSWTVHNEQFF
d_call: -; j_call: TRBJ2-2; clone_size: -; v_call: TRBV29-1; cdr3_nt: TGCAGCGCTCGAGTGGGGGCCGCCGGGGAGCTGTTTTTT; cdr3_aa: CSARVGAAGELFF
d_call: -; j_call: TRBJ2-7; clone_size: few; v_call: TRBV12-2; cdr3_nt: TGTGCAAGTCGCTTGGGGGGACTAGCGGGCGAGGATGAGCAGTACTTC; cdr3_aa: CASRLGGLAGEDEQYF
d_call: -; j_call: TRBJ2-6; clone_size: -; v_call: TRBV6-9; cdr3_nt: TGTGCCAGCAGTTCCTCTAACTTACGACAAAGTCGGGCCAACGTCCTGACTTTC; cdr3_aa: CASSSSNLRQSRANVLTF
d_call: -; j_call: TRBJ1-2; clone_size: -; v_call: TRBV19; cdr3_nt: TGTGCCAGTAGTCAAGGGAGACGCATCTATGGCTACACCTTC; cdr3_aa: CASSQGRRIYGYTF
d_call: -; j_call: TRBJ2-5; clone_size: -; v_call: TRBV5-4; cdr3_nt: TGTGCCAGCAGCTTTTCTGGGGCTGGGGAGACCCAGTACTTC; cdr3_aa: CASSFSGAGETQYF
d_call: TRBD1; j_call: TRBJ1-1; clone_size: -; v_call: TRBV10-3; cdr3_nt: TGTGCCATCGCTCCGGGACAGGGGAACACTGAAGCTTTCTTT; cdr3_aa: CAIAPGQGNTEAFF
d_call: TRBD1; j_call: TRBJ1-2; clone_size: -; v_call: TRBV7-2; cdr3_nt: TGTGCCAGCAGCTCACAGGGGAGGTCGGATGGCTACACCTTC; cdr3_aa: CASSSQGRSDGYTF
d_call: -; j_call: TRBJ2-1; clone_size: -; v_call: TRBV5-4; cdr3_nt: TGTGCCAGCAGCTTGGAGAGTAGCGGAAACAATGAGCAGTTCTTC; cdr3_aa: CASSLESSGNNEQFF
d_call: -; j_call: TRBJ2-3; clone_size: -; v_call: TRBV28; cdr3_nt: TGTGCCAGCGACAGTTTCACAGATACGCAGTATTTT; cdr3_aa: CASDSFTDTQYF
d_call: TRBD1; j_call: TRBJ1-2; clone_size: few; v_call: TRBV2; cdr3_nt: TGTGCCGGCTCTCCGGGACAGTTTGGCTACACCTTC; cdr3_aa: CAGSPGQFGYTF
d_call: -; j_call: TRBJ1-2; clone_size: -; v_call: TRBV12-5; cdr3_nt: TGTGCTAGTGGTTTAGGTGGGGCAGTCTATGGCTACACCTTC; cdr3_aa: CASGLGGAVYGYTF
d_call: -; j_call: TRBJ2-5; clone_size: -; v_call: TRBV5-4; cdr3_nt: TGTGCCAGCAGCGGGCGGATGGGGGAGAGTTGGGAGACCCAGTACTTC; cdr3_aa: CASSGRMGESWETQYF